Shown below are 3 T cell receptor beta chains from a single sample sequenced in a study of T cells in tuberculosis. The data were produced by immunoSEQ multiplex PCR, yet TCRdb's version contains in-frame clones alone and is incomplete. The repertoire holds roughly 34,000 clones, with around 96% as singletons. The sequenced material came from PBMCs. Every receptor here comes from a donor between 10 and 35 years old with latent tuberculosis or without tuberculosis infection.

In nucleotides, the CDR3 is TGTGCCAGCAGCTTGACTAGCGGCGAGGGCTCTGGGGCCAACGTCCTGACTTTC. It encodes CASSLTSGEGSGANVLTF. The chain is built from TRBV5-5 and TRBJ2-6; TRBD2 aligns across 8 bases. Germline CDR1 and CDR2: SGHKS and YYEKEE (reference sequence). CDR3 length: 18 residues. The V gene end was trimmed by 1 base and the J gene end by 0 bases; junction bases not matched to a gene: 6.

Concerning this clone itself: One end of the junction does not line up with germline, which may come from a read error. V usage is TRBV5-4 and J usage is TRBJ2-3; the D gene is possibly TRBD2 (6 bases). The CDR3 extends over 15 amino acids. In germline, CDR1 is SGHNT, CDR2 YYREEE (reference sequence). The CDR3 DNA follows: TGTGCCAGTAGCTCTCCGACTAGTTCCCCAGATACGCAGTATTTT. As protein: CASSSPTSSPDTQYF.

The rearrangement uses TRBV18 and TRBJ2-7, with 13 bases lining up with TRBD2. CDR3 length equals 16 residues. The V segment lost 4 bases and the J segment 2 bases; nucleotides outside the gene matches: 5. Germline CDR1 and CDR2: KGHSH and LQKENI. This CDR3 is CASSRGLAGVTYEQYF. CDR3 nucleotides: TGTGCCAGCTCACGCGGACTAGCGGGAGTTACCTACGAGCAGTACTTC.